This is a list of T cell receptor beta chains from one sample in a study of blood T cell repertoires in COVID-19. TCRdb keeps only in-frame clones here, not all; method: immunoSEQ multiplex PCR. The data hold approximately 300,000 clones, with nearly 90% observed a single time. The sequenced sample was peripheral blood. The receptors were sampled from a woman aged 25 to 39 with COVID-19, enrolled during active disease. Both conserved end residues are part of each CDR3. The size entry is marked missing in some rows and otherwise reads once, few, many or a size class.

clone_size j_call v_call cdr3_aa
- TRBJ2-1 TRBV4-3 CASSQDPSETAGLAEQFF
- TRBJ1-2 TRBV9 CASTREGVPINYGYTF
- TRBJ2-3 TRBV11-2 CASSKGTGDLTDTQYF
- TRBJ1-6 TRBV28 CASSQPNSGSSYNSPLHF
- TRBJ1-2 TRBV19 CASSERTGSKYGYTF
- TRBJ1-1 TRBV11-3 CASSPLRDTEAFF
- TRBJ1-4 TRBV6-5 CASKADTANEKLFF
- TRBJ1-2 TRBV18 CASSPPGAGDGYTF
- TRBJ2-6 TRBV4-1 CASSPRDRGVSGANVLTF
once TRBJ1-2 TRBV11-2 CASSAGISGGYGYTF
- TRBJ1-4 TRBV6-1 CASSEVSGRTNEKLFF
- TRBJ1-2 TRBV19 CASSGREGSYGYTF
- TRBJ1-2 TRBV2 CASSEDRNYGYTF
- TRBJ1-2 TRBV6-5 CASSYSSDYGYTF
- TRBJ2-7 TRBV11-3 CATSGAGYEQYF
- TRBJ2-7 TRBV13 CASSYDRVRDEQYF
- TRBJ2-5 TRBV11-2 CASSLFRETQYF
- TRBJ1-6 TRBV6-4 CASSAGTGNNSPLHF
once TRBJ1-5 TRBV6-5 CASRGDRASNQPQHF
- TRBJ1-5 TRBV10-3 CAISENRDRGQPQHF
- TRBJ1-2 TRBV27 CARGGSVDYGYTF
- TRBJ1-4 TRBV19 CASSIGGSGEKLFF
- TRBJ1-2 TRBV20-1 CSASQGWGYTF
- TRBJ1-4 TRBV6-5 CASSSGLSANEKLFF
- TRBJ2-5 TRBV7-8 CASSSGRTLETQYF
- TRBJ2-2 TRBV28 CASSLSPGLEGVRRELFF
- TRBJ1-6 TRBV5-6 CASSPRGSQSPLHF
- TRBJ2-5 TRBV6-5 CASSYSARAGTQYF
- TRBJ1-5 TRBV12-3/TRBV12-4 CASSGGGVGPQHF
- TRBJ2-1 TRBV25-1 CASSERGGLTNEQFF
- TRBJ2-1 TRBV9 CASSPLGQNEQFF
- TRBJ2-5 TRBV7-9 CASSLVGTMGETQYF
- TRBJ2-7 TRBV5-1 CASTRGQGEYEQYF
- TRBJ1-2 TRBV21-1 CASRDSGQNYGYTF
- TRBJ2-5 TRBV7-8 CASSPQGMTQYF
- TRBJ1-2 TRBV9 CASSVAQNSHGYTF
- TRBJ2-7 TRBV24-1 CATSDPHSYEQYF
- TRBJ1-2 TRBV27 CASSLVGEAPYNYGYTF
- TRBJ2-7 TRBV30 CAWSLQGDEQYF
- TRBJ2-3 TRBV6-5 CASSTQGGTQYF
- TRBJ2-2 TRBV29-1 CSVRFMWSGELFF
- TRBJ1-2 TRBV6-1 CASSGPGTGGSNYGYTF
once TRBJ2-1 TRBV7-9 CASSLGGPNDEQFF
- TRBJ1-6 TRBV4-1 CASSGINNSPLHF
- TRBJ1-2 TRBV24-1 CATSESRYYGYTF
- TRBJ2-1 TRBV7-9 CAILLETYNEQFF
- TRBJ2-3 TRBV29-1 CSVEGRLRDSASTDTQYF
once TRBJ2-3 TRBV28 CASSLYRNPVEADTQYF
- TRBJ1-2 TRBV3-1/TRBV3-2 CASSAPGQGNYGYTF
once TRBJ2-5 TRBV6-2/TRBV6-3 CASSPYPGRGLAEETQYF
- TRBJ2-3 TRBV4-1 CASSLQRDTSDTQYF
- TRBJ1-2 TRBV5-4 CASSLETAYGYTF
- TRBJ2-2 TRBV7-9 CASSAQGTGELFF
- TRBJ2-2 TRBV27 CASRNGGGELFF